Detailed here is one T cell receptor beta chain. This clonotype was seen a few times. Its specific antigen is unknown. Per-nucleotide qualities are absent, and no much larger clonotype sits a single base away. CDR1 and CDR2, looked up from the germline V gene, are MNHNS and SASEGT. Inclusive of the bounding cysteine and phenylalanine, the CDR3 is 13 residues long. Only the CDR3 region is kept as DNA, spanning 39 bases read in frame from base 1. V lost 7 bases and J lost 4 bases; the stretch between them is 11 bases long. The method behind the library was RT-PCR. The sequencer was a NextSeq 550. The public sequencing data were trimmed at Q25 with fastp and processed into clonotypes with MiXCR by TCRdb, which kept only in-frame beta chains. Rows are unified per CDR3 protein, each entry keeping the most common DNA and genes. The sample table holds about a million distinct CDR3 sequences, of which about a sixth were seen once. The ten largest make up roughly 6% of the sample.

The sample comes from a study of patients and donors after allogeneic stem cell transplantation (dated by TCRdb to 2020 to 2021). What was sequenced was blood, either unsorted or a sorted T cell fraction (not recorded which). The rearranged chain carries TRBV6-1 and TRBJ1-5; a confident D gene designation cannot be given. This TCR derives from a human donor who was either an allogeneic HSCT recipient or a stem cell or donor lymphocyte infusion donor (not recorded which). It is not recorded whose cells these are; they may come from a transplant donor. The bases are TGTGCCAGCACCTATCAACCTAATCAGCCCCAGCATTTT. Its product reads: CASTYQPNQPQHF.